The source of this TCR beta chain is a study of blood T cell repertoires in COVID-19. For the study at large: T cells, B-cell-depleted T cells, or PBMCs provided the cDNA or gDNA that served as material.

Source study methods: Counts of nucleated cells, estimated from reference gene primer amplification, were obtained. The table came from immunoSEQ multiplex PCR; TCRdb's copy has only in-frame clones and leaves some out. V, J and clone size derive from that table, while D and trimming were established from the DNA sequence. The table includes about 200,000 clones, approximately 84% detected once. The receptor's source is an elderly man with acute or convalescent COVID-19. Sequenced material: peripheral blood.

CDR3 in amino acids: CASSISVNQPQHF. The CDR3 DNA reads TGTGCCAGTAGTATATCAGTGAATCAGCCCCAGCATTTT. The chain joins TRBV19 to TRBJ1-5, with no clear D. This CDR3 comprises 13 residues. Per germline, CDR1 LNHDA and CDR2 SQIVND (reference sequence). Trimming shortened V by 2 bases and J by 4 bases, and 6 bases separated the two germline ends.